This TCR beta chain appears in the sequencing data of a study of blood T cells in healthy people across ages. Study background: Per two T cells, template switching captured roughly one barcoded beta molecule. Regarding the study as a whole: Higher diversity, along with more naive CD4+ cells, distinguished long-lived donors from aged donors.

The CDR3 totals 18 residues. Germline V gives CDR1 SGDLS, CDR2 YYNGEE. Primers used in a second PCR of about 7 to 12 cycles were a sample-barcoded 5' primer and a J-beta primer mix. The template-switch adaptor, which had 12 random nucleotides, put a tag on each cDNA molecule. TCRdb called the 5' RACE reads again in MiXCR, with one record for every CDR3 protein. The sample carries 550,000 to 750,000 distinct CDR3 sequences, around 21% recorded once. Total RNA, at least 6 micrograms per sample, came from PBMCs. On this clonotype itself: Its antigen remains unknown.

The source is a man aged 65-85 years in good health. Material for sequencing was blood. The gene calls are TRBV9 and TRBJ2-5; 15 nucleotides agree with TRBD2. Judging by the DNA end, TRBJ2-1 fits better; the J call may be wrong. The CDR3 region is CASSLRTSGRARYNEQFF. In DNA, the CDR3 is TGTGCCAGCAGCCTCCGGACTAGCGGGAGGGCCCGCTACAATGAGCAGTTCTTC.